The clone carrying this T cell receptor (beta chain) occurred once. What it recognizes is unknown. One end of the junction varies from germline; a read error may be responsible. Those with alopecia areata gave lesional scalp punch biopsies and peripheral blood. This sample was taken from a study of CD8+ T cells in alopecia areata. The overall study: Oral tofacitinib (5 to 10 mg twice daily) was administered to treated patients. Findings of the study overall: Especially in alopecia totalis/universalis, lesional scalp showed greater clonality than normal scalp did.

Germline V gene lookup returns CDR1 SSHAT and CDR2 FNYEAQ (reference sequence). The CDR3 runs to 12 residues. Once RNA had been extracted, it was reverse transcribed into cDNA to act as the sequencing template. TCRdb's copy holds only in-frame clones and misses some; the assay was immunoSEQ multiplex PCR. Of 200,000 to 250,000 clones in the sample, more than 45% were seen once. The chain uses TRBV7-7 and TRBJ2-2, with unresolved D. The sample in question was CD4+ T cells sorted from blood, obtained at week 0. The clonotype was recovered from a human donor with alopecia areata. Here the CDR3 reads CASSPTGEELFF. In DNA form, the CDR3 reads TGTGCTAGCAGCCCGACCGGCGAGGAGCTGTTTTTT.